This entry lists 10 T cell receptor beta chains sequenced from one sample in a study of radiotherapy plus CTLA-4 blockade in lung cancer. Sequencing used immunoSEQ multiplex PCR; TCRdb keeps in-frame clones, though not all of them. Of approximately 33,000 clones in the sample, approximately 78% are singletons; the top ten hold 7.5%. Here the sequenced sample was peripheral blood, taken from a patient treated with radiotherapy plus ipilimumab. The receptors were sampled from a human donor with non-small cell lung cancer who had stable disease on radiotherapy plus ipilimumab.

The chain is built from TRBV5-5 and TRBJ1-1; D gene uncertain. The CDR3 runs 13 residues. CDR1 and CDR2 from the germline V gene are SGHKS and YYEKEE (reference sequence). V was shortened by 5 bases and J by 8 bases, with 16 bases between the two germline ends. CDR3 region: CASSPPGILEAFF. As DNA, the CDR3 is TGTGCCAGCAGTCCCCCGGGGATCTTGGAAGCTTTCTTT.

V is TRBV7-9 and J is TRBJ1-6; D is undetermined. The CDR3 runs to 12 residues. V was trimmed by 1 base and J by 8 bases, leaving 3 bases between them. Germline V gene data show CDR1 as SEHNR and CDR2 as FQNEAQ (reference sequence). The CDR3 reads CASSLGDSPLHF. The CDR3 DNA follows: TGTGCCAGCAGCTTAGGGGATTCACCCCTCCACTTT.

This clone was detected only a few times. The rearrangement joins TRBV6-6 to TRBJ2-7; perhaps TRBD1 as D (5 bases). V was cut by 5 bases and J by 2 bases, with 10 bases left in between. CDR3 length: 13 residues. In germline, CDR1 is MNHNY, CDR2 SVGAGI (reference sequence). CDR3 region: CASSPDNTYEQYV. In DNA form, the CDR3 reads TGTGCCAGCAGTCCGGACAACACCTACGAGCAGTACGTC.

The genes are TRBV4-1 and TRBJ2-5, with a weak D call TRBD2 (5 bases). In germline, CDR1 is MGHRA, CDR2 YSYEKL. CDR3 size: 16 residues. V dropped 0 bases and J dropped 5 bases, with 16 bases sitting between them. The CDR3 DNA follows: TGCGCCAGCAGCCAAGAAGGTGTTGGGAGTTTGGAGACCCAGTACTTC. Amino acid sequence: CASSQEGVGSLETQYF.

This clone was observed a single time. The CDR3 reads CASSDEEGAFF. The CDR3 region has the DNA TGTGCCAGCTCAGACGAAGAAGGAGCTTTCTTT. The chain couples TRBV18 to TRBJ1-1; D unresolved. This CDR3 comprises 11 residues. V dropped 5 bases and J dropped 10 bases, with 11 bases sitting between them. The germline CDR1 and CDR2 sequences are KGHSH and LQKENI.

There are a few counts of this clone. J is TRBJ1-3 and V is TRBV10-3; D is unclear. Trimming took off 10 bases at V and 0 bases at J, with 10 bases between the two ends. From germline, CDR1 is ENHRY and CDR2 SYGVKD. There are 13 residues in the CDR3. The CDR3 spells CATKTPSGNTIYF. In DNA, the CDR3 is TGTGCCACAAAGACACCCTCTGGAAACACCATATATTTT.

Only one count was recorded for this clone. The chain links TRBV5-1 to TRBJ2-4, with 7 bases aligning to TRBD2. The junction had 9 bases not matched to a gene; V was cut back by 1 base and J by 8 bases. The CDR3 has 15 amino acids. Germline CDR1 and CDR2: SGHRS and YFSETQ. CDR3 residues: CASSLWEGSRDIQYF. The DNA of the CDR3 is TGCGCCAGCAGCTTGTGGGAGGGGAGTAGGGACATTCAGTACTTC.

V gene TRBV27 combines with J gene TRBJ1-2, with 7 bases identical to TRBD1. Looked up from germline, CDR1 is MNHEY and CDR2 is SMNVEV (reference sequence). The CDR3 loop spans 12 amino acids. V gave up 7 bases and J gave up 8 bases; unmatched junction bases: 7. DNA for the CDR3: TGTGCCAGCACCTCGTCAGGGGGGGGCTACACCTTC. Its protein is CASTSSGGGYTF.

The chain couples TRBV7-9 to TRBJ1-2; 11 positions agree with TRBD1. This CDR3 region has 17 residues. Germline-derived CDR1 and CDR2 are SEHNR and FQNEAQ (reference sequence). With 5 bases clipped from V and 8 bases from J, the junction kept 16 bases outside the gene matches. Here the CDR3 reads CASSRLRRGQGDRGYTF. The CDR3 DNA reads TGTGCCAGCAGCCGACTGAGGAGGGGACAGGGGGATAGAGGCTACACCTTC.

The CDR3 protein is CASSLVFGGSGGNTIYF. The CDR3 nucleotides read TGCGCCAGCAGCCTAGTCTTCGGGGGGTCGGGTGGAAACACCATATATTTT. The chain couples TRBV4-1 to TRBJ1-3, with D possibly TRBD1 on 5 matching bases. Germline V lookup: CDR1 MGHRA, CDR2 YSYEKL. The CDR3 consists of 17 residues. Trimming stripped 4 bases from V and 3 bases from J, with 19 bases between.